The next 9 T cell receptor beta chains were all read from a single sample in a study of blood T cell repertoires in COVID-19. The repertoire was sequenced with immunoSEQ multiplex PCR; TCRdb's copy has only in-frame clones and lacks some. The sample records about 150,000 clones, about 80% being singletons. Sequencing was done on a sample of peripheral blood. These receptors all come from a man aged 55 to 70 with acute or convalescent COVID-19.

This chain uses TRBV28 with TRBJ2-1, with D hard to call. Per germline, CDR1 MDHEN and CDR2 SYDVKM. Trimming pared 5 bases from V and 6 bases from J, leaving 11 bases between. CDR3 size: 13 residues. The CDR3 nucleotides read TGTGCCAGCAGTCTAATACGCCTCAATGAGCAGTTCTTC. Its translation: CASSLIRLNEQFF.

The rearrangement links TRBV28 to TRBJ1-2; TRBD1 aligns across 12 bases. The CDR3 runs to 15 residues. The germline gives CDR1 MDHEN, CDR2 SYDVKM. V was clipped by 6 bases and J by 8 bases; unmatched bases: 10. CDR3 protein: CASSLGGQGARGYTF. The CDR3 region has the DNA TGTGCCAGCAGCCTAGGGGGACAGGGGGCGCGGGGCTACACCTTC.

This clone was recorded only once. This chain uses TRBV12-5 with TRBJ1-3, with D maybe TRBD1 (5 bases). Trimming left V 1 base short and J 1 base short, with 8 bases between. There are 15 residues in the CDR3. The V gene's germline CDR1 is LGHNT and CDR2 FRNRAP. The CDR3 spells CASGLDQGSGNTIYF. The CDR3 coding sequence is TGTGCTAGTGGTTTGGACCAGGGATCTGGAAACACCATATATTTT.

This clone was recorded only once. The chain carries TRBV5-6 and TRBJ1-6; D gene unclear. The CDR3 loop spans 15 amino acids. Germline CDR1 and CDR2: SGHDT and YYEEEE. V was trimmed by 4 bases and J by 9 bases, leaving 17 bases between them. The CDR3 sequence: CASSATGRASSPLHF. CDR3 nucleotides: TGTGCCAGCAGCGCCACGGGGAGGGCATCTTCACCCCTCCACTTT.

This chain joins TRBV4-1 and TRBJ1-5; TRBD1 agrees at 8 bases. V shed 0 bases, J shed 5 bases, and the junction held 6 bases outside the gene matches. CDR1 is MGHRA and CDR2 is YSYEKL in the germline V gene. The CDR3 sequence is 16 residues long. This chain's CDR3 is CASSQDWQGAYQPQHF. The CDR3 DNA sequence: TGCGCCAGCAGCCAAGATTGGCAGGGGGCCTATCAGCCCCAGCATTTT.

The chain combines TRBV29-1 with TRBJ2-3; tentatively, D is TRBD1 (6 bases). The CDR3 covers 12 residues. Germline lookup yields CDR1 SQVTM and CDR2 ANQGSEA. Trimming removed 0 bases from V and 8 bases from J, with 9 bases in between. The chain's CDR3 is CSVEDRDITQYF. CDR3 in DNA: TGCAGCGTTGAAGATCGGGACATTACGCAGTATTTT.

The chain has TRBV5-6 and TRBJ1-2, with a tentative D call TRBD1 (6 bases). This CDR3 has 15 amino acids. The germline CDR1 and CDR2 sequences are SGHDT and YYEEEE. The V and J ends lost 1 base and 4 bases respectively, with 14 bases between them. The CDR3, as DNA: TGTGCCAGCAGCTTGTGGCAGGGGAAATCCTATGGCTACACCTTC. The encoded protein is CASSLWQGKSYGYTF.

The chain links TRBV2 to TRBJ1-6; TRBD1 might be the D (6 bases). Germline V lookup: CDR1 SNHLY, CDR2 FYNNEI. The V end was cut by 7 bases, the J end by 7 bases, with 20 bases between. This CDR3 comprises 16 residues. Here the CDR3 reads CASNRGHRRVNSPLHF. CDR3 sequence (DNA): TGTGCCAGCAATAGGGGACACCGGCGGGTAAATTCACCCCTCCACTTT.

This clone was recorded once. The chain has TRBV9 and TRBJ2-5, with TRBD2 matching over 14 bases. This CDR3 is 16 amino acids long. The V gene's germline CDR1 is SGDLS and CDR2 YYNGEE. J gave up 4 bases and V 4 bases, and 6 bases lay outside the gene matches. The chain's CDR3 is CASSPQTSGGAETQYF. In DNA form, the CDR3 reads TGTGCCAGCAGCCCACAGACTAGCGGGGGGGCAGAGACCCAGTACTTC.